This TCR beta chain was identified during a study of Ad26.COV2.S vaccination and SARS-CoV-2 variants (dated by TCRdb to the early 2020s). Regarding the study in general: Donors in the vaccine arm were drawn from COV1001, a multicentre, randomized, double-blind, placebo-controlled phase I-IIa trial testing Ad26.COV2.S in healthy adults. Dosing of Ad26.COV2.S was intramuscular, at either 5x10^10 or 1x10^11 viral particles, delivered as one shot or as two shots spaced 56 days apart. TCRbeta repertoire sequencing served as the tool for gauging how specific and how broad the SARS-CoV-2-reactive T cell receptors were following Ad26.COV2.S vaccination. The TCR-sequenced set comprised around 32 samples: some 20 Ad26.COV2.S vaccine recipients, 5 placebo recipients and 8 SARS-CoV-2 convalescent individuals. Trial participants were randomized into five groups of five, in which low-dose or high-dose Ad26.COV2.S was given once or twice, or placebo was given on both occasions. Investigators did not know the trial group allocation while performing experiments and assessing outcomes. Study-wide findings and limitations: Comparing responses between vaccine doses or regimens was not something the study was powered to do. Spike-specific TCR breadth was higher in Ad26.COV2.S recipients than in placebo recipients (P = 0.0014). Substantial breadth of spike-specific CD8+ and CD4+ T cell responses was reported after vaccination. Vaccine and placebo recipients had similar non-spike TCR breadth, a finding consistent with the vaccine containing only spike. According to the authors, total T cell responses may have been underestimated by the TCR breadth and depth analyses.

The immunoSEQ Assay was the method used to sequence TCRbeta CDR3 regions. After extraction, genomic DNA underwent amplification by bias-controlled multiplex PCR, followed by high-throughput sequencing. The paper's data handling went like this. To quantify the absolute abundance of each unique TCRbeta CDR3 region, sequences were collapsed and filtered. T cell fraction was estimated by normalizing TCRbeta template counts to usable DNA, which was measured by amplifying reference genes present in all nucleated cells. Repertoire TCRs were annotated as SARS-CoV-2-specific by exact matching of V gene, CDR3 amino acid sequence and J gene to a known reactive TCR set. MIRA supplied the reference SARS-CoV-2 TCR set, which was filtered for enrichment in COVID-19-positive ImmuneCODE repertoires so that public or cross-reactive TCRs were removed. Based on the MIRA antigens, annotated TCRs were further analysed at the level of specific ORF or position within ORF. Breadth was defined as the number of annotated unique rearrangements divided by the total number of unique productive rearrangements, and depth was defined as the summed frequency of the annotated unique rearrangements. Group comparisons of TCR breadth used two-sided Wilcoxon rank-sum tests. The source is immuneACCESS, and TCRdb retained only in-frame sequences with V and J called. Part of the clones is not carried over; for the studies checked, unresolved V genes explain less than half of this, and the remainder is unexplained. The V and J calls and clone size were taken over from that table, and D and trimming were inferred from the DNA. The table for this sample lists 350,000 to 450,000 clones; over 75% of them were counted only once. The biggest ten clones account for approximately 3.6% of the sample.

The CDR3, from cysteine to phenylalanine, totals 17 residues. Only the CDR3 DNA stays, 51 bases, in frame from base 1. Sequences MNHEY (CDR1) and SVGEGT (CDR2) are obtained from the germline V gene. The junction shows trimming of 1 base on V and 3 bases on J, plus 13 bases between the germline ends. The intended sense of this specimen's treatment or condition label: some 20 received Ad26.COV2.S at low or high dose, single or two shots; several received placebo; per-sample allocation not given. Repertoires of vaccine and placebo recipients were sequenced from samples taken on day 63 after the first injection. Between 29 July and 7 August 2020, Cohort 1b enrolled about 27 adults aged 18-55 years at one site in Boston, USA. Ad26.COV2.S consisted of a replication-incompetent adenovirus type 26 vector by which a prefusion-stabilized SARS-CoV-2 spike protein from the original Wuhan strain was expressed.

About this clone itself: The antigen it recognizes is unknown. Per-base quality was not reported, and no clone a single base away is much larger than it.

The rearranged chain carries TRBV6-2 or TRBV6-3 and TRBJ1-6, with no confident D gene call. This clonotype originated in a person aged 18 to 65 who received the Ad26.COV2.S COVID-19 vaccine or a placebo. Sequencing was performed on peripheral blood, taken in a trial of Ad26.COV2.S vaccine versus placebo. The sequenced DNA: TGTGCCAGCAGTTACTATTTACTGGATATCTATAATTCACCCCTCCACTTT. Its protein product is CASSYYLLDIYNSPLHF.